The 22 T cell receptor beta chains in this list originate from one sample, sequenced in a study of OX40 agonist ivuxolimab in advanced cancers. TCRdb's copy holds only in-frame clones and misses some; the assay was immunoSEQ multiplex PCR. This sample carries 45,000 to 50,000 clones, about 89% of them seen once, and the ten largest clones take 10% to 15%. The source material was CD4+ or CD8+ T cells sorted from blood, sampled in a trial of the OX40 agonist ivuxolimab. The receptors originated from an adult with an advanced solid tumor such as melanoma, head and neck, liver or kidney cancer.

This chain uses TRBV4-3 with TRBJ2-1; perhaps TRBD1 as D (5 bases). Trimming took 0 bases from V and 4 from J, leaving 16 bases between them. The CDR3 covers 17 residues. The germline gives CDR1 LGHNA, CDR2 YSLEER. The CDR3 bases are TGCGCCAGCAGCCAAGATCGTGCTCAGGGAATTTACAATGAGCAGTTCTTC. It is translated as CASSQDRAQGIYNEQFF.

The V call is TRBV9, the J call TRBJ2-2; weak D call: TRBD2 (6 bases). V dropped 4 bases and J dropped 3 bases, with 13 bases sitting between them. CDR3 size: 15 residues. The germline gives CDR1 SGDLS, CDR2 YYNGEE. The CDR3, as DNA: TGTGCCAGCAGCAGTAGCGGTGGGTACACCGGGGAGCTGTTTTTT. This codes for CASSSSGGYTGELFF.

This clone appeared a single time. This rearrangement joins TRBV19 to TRBJ2-3, with 12 bases matching TRBD1. In germline, CDR1 is LNHDA, CDR2 SQIVND (reference sequence). V was pared by 5 bases and J by 2 bases, with 5 bases of the junction left unmatched. CDR3 length: 16 amino acids. CDR3 DNA: TGTGCCAGTAGTGTAGGGACAGGGGGCATCACAGATACGCAGTATTTT. Its protein is CASSVGTGGITDTQYF.

V usage is TRBV7-2 and J usage is TRBJ1-1; 9 bases map to TRBD1. After removal of 3 bases from V and 7 bases from J, the junction contained 12 bases not matched to a gene. Germline V gene data show CDR1 as SGHTA and CDR2 as FQGNSA. The CDR3 loop spans 16 amino acids. This CDR3 reads CASSFTLGTGTYEAFF. The CDR3 nucleotides are TGTGCCAGCAGCTTCACGCTCGGGACAGGGACCTATGAAGCTTTCTTT.

The chain joins TRBV7-7 to TRBJ2-1, with 11 bases lining up with TRBD1. The germline V gene has CDR1 SSHAT and CDR2 FNYEAQ (reference sequence). This CDR3 region has 15 residues. V dropped 3 bases and J dropped 8; count of bases not matched to a gene: 6. CDR3 amino acids: CASSLGTGGRDEQFF. CDR3 sequence (DNA): TGTGCCAGCAGCTTGGGGACAGGGGGGAGGGATGAGCAGTTCTTC.

The chain carries TRBV19 and TRBJ2-7; TRBD1 is a possible D gene (6 bases). CDR1 LNHDA and CDR2 SQIVND come from the germline V gene (reference sequence). V was cut by 1 base and J by 4 bases, with 8 bases left in between. The CDR3 has 13 residues. The CDR3 is CASSIVQGYEQYF. The CDR3 bases are TGTGCCAGTAGTATAGTTCAGGGGTACGAGCAGTACTTC.

V and J are TRBV4-3 and TRBJ2-2; no clear D. Deletions cut 0 bases from V and 10 bases from J, with 12 bases between. CDR1 is LGHNA, CDR2 YSLEER, per germline. The CDR3 sequence is 14 residues long. CDR3: CASSQDRIFTELFF. The CDR3 bases are TGCGCCAGCAGCCAAGACAGGATCTTTACGGAGCTGTTTTTT.

This clone was seen once. The chain joins TRBV6-6 to TRBJ1-2; D unresolved. This CDR3 is 12 amino acids long. V shed 7 bases and J shed 7 bases, with 13 bases lying between them. Germline CDR1 MNHNY, CDR2 SVGAGI (reference sequence). CDR3 protein: CASTEGRAGYTF. DNA for the CDR3: TGTGCCAGCACGGAAGGGAGGGCTGGCTACACCTTC.

This chain uses TRBV21-1 with TRBJ2-3; the table's D call of TRBD1 was not tested on the DNA. TRBV21-1 is noted as a pseudogene. The CDR3 loop spans 12 amino acids. The CDR3 DNA reads TGTGCCAGCAGCACAGGCACAGATACGCAGTATTTT. The encoded protein is CASSTGTDTQYF.

The chain combines TRBV10-3 with TRBJ2-7; D not resolved. Trimming took off 3 bases at V and 3 bases at J, with 15 bases between the two ends. CDR1 ENHRY and CDR2 SYGVKD come from the germline V gene. The CDR3 is 15 residues long. The CDR3 spells CAISDLGKTDYEQYF. DNA of the CDR3: TGTGCCATCAGTGACTTAGGAAAAACAGACTACGAGCAGTACTTC.

The chain has TRBV25-1 and TRBJ2-7; D uncertain. V was clipped by 3 bases and J by 7 bases, with 7 bases between them. This CDR3 has 11 amino acids. The V gene's germline CDR1 is MGHDK and CDR2 SYGVNS. This CDR3 reads CASSDSWEQYF. CDR3 nucleotides: TGTGCCAGCAGTGATAGTTGGGAGCAGTACTTC.

The gene calls are TRBV11-2 and TRBJ2-7; D is ambiguous. This CDR3 has 12 amino acids. Trimming pared 5 bases from V and 6 bases from J, leaving 11 bases between. Germline lookup yields CDR1 SGHAT and CDR2 FQNNGV. The CDR3 region is CASSLSLGEQYF. CDR3 coding DNA: TGTGCCAGCAGCCTCTCCCTGGGCGAGCAGTACTTC.

The rearrangement uses TRBV9 and TRBJ2-7; D possibly corresponds to TRBD1 (5 bases). The germline gives CDR1 SGDLS, CDR2 YYNGEE. This CDR3 is 12 amino acids long. V was cut by 3 bases and J by 7 bases, with 11 bases left in between. Here the CDR3 reads CASSADSPEQYF. As DNA, the CDR3 is TGTGCCAGCAGCGCAGACAGCCCGGAGCAGTACTTC.

This chain connects TRBV6-6 to TRBJ2-7; the D gene is possibly TRBD2 (5 bases). The CDR3 extends over 11 amino acids. V was pared by 8 bases and J by 2 bases, with 7 bases between. The V gene's germline CDR1 is MNHNY and CDR2 SVGAGI (reference sequence). CDR3 amino acids: CASYGAYEQYF. As DNA, the CDR3 is TGTGCCAGCTACGGGGCCTACGAGCAGTACTTC.

This chain uses TRBV27 with TRBJ2-5; 7 bases map to TRBD2. Germline lookup yields CDR1 MNHEY and CDR2 SMNVEV (reference sequence). This CDR3 region has 14 residues. The V segment lost 8 bases and the J segment 2 bases; nucleotides outside the gene matches: 8. CDR3 sequence: CASGALAAQETQYF. In DNA form, the CDR3 reads TGTGCCAGCGGGGCTCTAGCGGCACAAGAGACCCAGTACTTC.

The chain combines TRBV30 with TRBJ2-7; TRBD1 aligns across 9 bases. The junction had 10 bases not matched to a gene; V was cut back by 7 bases and J by 6 bases. Germline assignment: CDR1 GTSNPN and CDR2 SVGIG (reference sequence). The CDR3 covers 13 residues. This CDR3 is CASHAGTGTEQYF. CDR3 coding DNA: TGTGCCTCCCACGCCGGGACAGGGACCGAGCAGTACTTC.

The rearrangement joins TRBV4-2 to TRBJ1-5; possible D gene TRBD1, 6 bases. This CDR3 comprises 15 residues. V was trimmed by 0 bases and J by 3 bases, leaving 9 bases between them. Germline CDR1 and CDR2: LGHNA and YNFKEQ. The CDR3 DNA reads TGTGCCAGCAGCCAAGAGGACAGTTACAATCAGCCCCAGCATTTT. It codes for CASSQEDSYNQPQHF.

The chain is built from TRBV6-5 and TRBJ2-5; a weak D match, TRBD2 (5 bases). The V gene lost 0 bases and the J gene lost 1 base, with 9 bases spanning the gap. Germline V gives CDR1 MNHEY, CDR2 SVGAGI. This CDR3 is built from 15 residues. The CDR3 DNA follows: TGTGCCAGCAGTTACTCACCGAGGGCCCAAGAGACCCAGTACTTC. This codes for CASSYSPRAQETQYF.

The chain carries TRBV18 and TRBJ2-1; D is undetermined. CDR1 KGHSH and CDR2 LQKENI come from the germline V gene. This CDR3 comprises 13 residues. Deletions cut 7 bases from V and 2 bases from J, with 9 bases between. CDR3 in amino acids: CASYLSPYNEQFF. CDR3 nucleotides: TGTGCCAGCTATTTGTCCCCCTACAATGAGCAGTTCTTC.

This clone was seen a single time. The CDR3 loop is CASSQDRAGLLYEQYF. The CDR3 region has the DNA TGCGCCAGCAGCCAAGATAGGGCAGGGCTTCTCTACGAGCAGTACTTC. The chain employs TRBV4-3 and TRBJ2-7, with a tentative D call TRBD1 (5 bases). V lost 0 bases and J lost 3, with 15 bases in between. This CDR3 comprises 16 residues. Germline lookup yields CDR1 LGHNA and CDR2 YSLEER.

The V gene is TRBV9, the J gene TRBJ2-1; 8 bases are shared with TRBD2. J lost 14 bases, V lost 0 bases, and 4 bases had no gene match. Germline values: CDR1 SGDLS, CDR2 YYNGEE. This CDR3 is 12 amino acids long. The CDR3 loop reads CASSVEAGEEFF. CDR3 bases: TGTGCCAGCAGCGTAGAAGCGGGAGAGGAGTTCTTC.

This chain connects TRBV5-6 to TRBJ1-6; tentative D call: TRBD1 (6 bases). This CDR3 is 13 amino acids long. The germline V and J ends were trimmed by 4 bases and 10 bases, with 12 bases remaining between them. The germline V gene encodes CDR1 SGHDT and CDR2 YYEEEE. The CDR3 spells CASSLRGGSPLHF. The CDR3 DNA reads as TGTGCCAGCAGCCTAAGGGGGGGCTCACCCCTCCACTTT.